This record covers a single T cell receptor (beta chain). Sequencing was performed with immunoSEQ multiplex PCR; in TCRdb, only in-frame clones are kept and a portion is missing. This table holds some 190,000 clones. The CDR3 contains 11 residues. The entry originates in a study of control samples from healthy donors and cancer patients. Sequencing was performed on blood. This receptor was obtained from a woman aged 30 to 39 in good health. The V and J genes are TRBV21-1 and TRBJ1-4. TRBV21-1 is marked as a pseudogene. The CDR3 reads CASSRGEKLFF. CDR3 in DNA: TGTGCCAGCAGCCGGGGTGAAAAACTGTTTTTT.